This T cell receptor (beta chain) was retrieved from a study of cytotoxic CD8 clonotypes in ibrutinib-treated CLL. Study as a whole: Patient counts were approximately 12 relapsed/refractory, under 16 treatment-naive and 17 IGHV unmutated.

This CDR3 comprises 13 residues. The germline V gene encodes CDR1 MDHEN and CDR2 SYDVKM. V lost 7 bases and J lost 2; bases outside the gene matches: 4. Assay used: immunoSEQ multiplex PCR; TCRdb lists only in-frame clones, some missing. The sample consists of some 200,000 clones, roughly 77% of them appearing once. Notes on the study in general: Sampling times (in sustained-remission versus progressing patients) were not the same.

Concerning this clone: Its antigen is still unknown.

This receptor was taken from a human donor with chronic lymphocytic leukemia. Sequencing was performed on PBMCs, taken after 12 months of ibrutinib treatment. The genes are TRBV28 and TRBJ2-7; 8 bases fit TRBD2. In DNA, the CDR3 is TGTGCCAGCATGGCGGGAGGCCCCTACGAGCAGTACTTC. This codes for CASMAGGPYEQYF.